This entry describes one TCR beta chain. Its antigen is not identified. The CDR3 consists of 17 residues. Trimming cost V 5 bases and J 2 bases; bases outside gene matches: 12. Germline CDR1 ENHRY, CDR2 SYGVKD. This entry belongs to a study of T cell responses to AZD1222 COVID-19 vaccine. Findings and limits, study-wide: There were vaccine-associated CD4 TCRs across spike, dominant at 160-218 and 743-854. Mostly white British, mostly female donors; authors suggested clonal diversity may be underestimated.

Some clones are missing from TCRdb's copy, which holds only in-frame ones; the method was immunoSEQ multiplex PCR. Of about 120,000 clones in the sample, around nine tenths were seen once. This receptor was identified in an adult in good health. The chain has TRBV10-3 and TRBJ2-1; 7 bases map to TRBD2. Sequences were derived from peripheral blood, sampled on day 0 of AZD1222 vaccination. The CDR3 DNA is TGTGCCATCAGTCCGGCGGGCGGGAGCGGAACCTACAATGAGCAGTTCTTC. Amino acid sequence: CAISPAGGSGTYNEQFF.